This TCR beta chain comes out of a study of siplizumab effects on memory and regulatory T cells (dated by TCRdb to about 2019). Broadly, across the study: The study looked at the effect of siplizumab, an anti-CD2 antibody, on alloreactive T-cell subsets in allogeneic mixed lymphocyte reactions made from human PBMCs.

The germline V gene (reference sequence) sets CDR1 to MNHEY and CDR2 to SMNVEV. V is shortened by 2 bases, J by 2 bases, and the region joining them spans 16 bases. From the cysteine up to the phenylalanine, the CDR3 has a length of 16 residues. Only CDR3 DNA remains: 48 bases, in frame from the first base. Sorted unstimulated T cells and proliferating T cells recovered from mixed lymphocyte reactions were subjected to TCRbeta CDR3 sequencing. Fresh whole blood from fewer than 12 HLA-typed healthy donors was used to isolate PBMCs. Unstimulated CD4+ regulatory T cells were FACS-sorted to map the origin of alloreactive clones. Library creation used the immunoSEQ multiplex PCR assay. The deep sequencing platform assayed some 90,000 TCR templates per sample. Genomic DNA extracted from sorted T cells was used for TCRbeta CDR3 sequencing. The study's processing was this. The R programming language was used for clonal analysis of the TCRbeta CDR3 data. Comparing unstimulated samples against CFSE-low samples taken after the reaction was how alloreactive CD4+ and CD8+ clones were defined. Regulatory or non-regulatory origin of alloreactive CD4+ clones was assigned by matching sequences to the sorted unstimulated Treg and non-Treg repertoires. TCRdb provides this immuneACCESS table in a form limited to in-frame rearrangements. Some clones are lacking; in checked studies, under half of them reflect an unresolved V gene, and why the rest are absent is not known. The DNA was the basis for D and trimming; V, J and clone size are from that table. For this sample there are more than 85,000 clones; 90% to 95% appear just once. The ten largest clones add up to 0.65% to 0.8% of the sample.

Study-level results and caveats: Of the alloreactive CD4+ clones that could be mapped, the Treg-derived share averaged almost 70% with siplizumab compared with approximately 30% in control reactions. Because sequences at frequencies below about 10^-5 were poorly captured, only a minor fraction of alloreactive clones could be mapped back to unstimulated subsets. Unstimulated naive T cells appeared more diverse than memory T cells, and naive cells seemed to contribute substantially to the alloresponse. Siplizumab significantly reduced the cumulative frequency of alloreactive sequences traceable to unstimulated CD4+ memory T cells. Whether proliferating Tregs from siplizumab cultures were suppressive was not functionally confirmed. A naive or memory phenotype could not be assigned to roughly 75-96% of proliferating CD4+ or CD8+ clones.

Remarks on this clone: Its antigen is unknown. No qualities accompany the bases; no much larger clone lies one base away.

The source of this sequence is a human donor in good health. The sequenced sample consisted of Tregs sorted from blood. The rearrangement joined TRBV27 to TRBJ2-7; TRBD2 could be the D gene, as 6 bases match. CDR3 region: CASSLKTAGGTYEQYF. At the DNA level, the sequence is TGTGCCAGCAGTTTAAAGACAGCGGGTGGAACCTACGAGCAGTACTTC.